This TCR beta chain is drawn from a study of cytomegalovirus exposure and HLA in healthy donors. Measured with immunoSEQ multiplex PCR; TCRdb has only the in-frame clones, and not every one. The table includes under 150,000 clones, around 86% detected once. Both ends counted, the CDR3 spans 18 residues. Looked up from germline, CDR1 is KGHSH and CDR2 is LQKENI. This clone appeared once. No DNA is shown, since the ends of the CDR3 on it are uncertain; the CDR3 is the one TCRdb lists. The chain combines TRBV18 with TRBJ2-6; the table assigns TRBD1, which was not confirmed against the DNA. This TCR was recovered from a man between 18 and 35 years old in good health and CMV-seropositive. What was sequenced was PBMCs. This CDR3 is CASSPLPTGTFGANVLTF.